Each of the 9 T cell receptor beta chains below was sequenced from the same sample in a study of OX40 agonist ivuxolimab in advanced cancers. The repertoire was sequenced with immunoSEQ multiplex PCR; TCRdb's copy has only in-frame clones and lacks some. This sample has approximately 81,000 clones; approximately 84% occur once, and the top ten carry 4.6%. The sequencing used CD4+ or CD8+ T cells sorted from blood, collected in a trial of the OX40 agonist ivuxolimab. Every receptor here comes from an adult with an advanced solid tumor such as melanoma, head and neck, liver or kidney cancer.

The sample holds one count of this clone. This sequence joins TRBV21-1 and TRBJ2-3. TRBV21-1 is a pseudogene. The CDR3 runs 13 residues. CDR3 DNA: TGTGCCAGCAGCTGTACCTCCACAGATACGCAGTATTTT. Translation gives CASSCTSTDTQYF.

The CDR3 sequence is CASSPGQSSNQPQHF. Written as DNA, the CDR3 is TGCGCCAGCAGCCCTGGGCAGAGTAGCAATCAGCCCCAGCATTTT. V and J are TRBV4-1 and TRBJ1-5; unclear D gene. Trimming took 4 bases from V and 0 from J, leaving 10 bases between them. Germline V gene lookup returns CDR1 MGHRA and CDR2 YSYEKL. CDR3 size: 15 residues.

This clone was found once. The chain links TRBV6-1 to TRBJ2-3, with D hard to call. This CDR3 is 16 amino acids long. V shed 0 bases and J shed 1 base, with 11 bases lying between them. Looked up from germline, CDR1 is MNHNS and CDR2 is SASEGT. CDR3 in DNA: TGTGCCAGCAGTGAAGCGGTCGTTGTAGGCACAGATACGCAGTATTTT. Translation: CASSEAVVVGTDTQYF.

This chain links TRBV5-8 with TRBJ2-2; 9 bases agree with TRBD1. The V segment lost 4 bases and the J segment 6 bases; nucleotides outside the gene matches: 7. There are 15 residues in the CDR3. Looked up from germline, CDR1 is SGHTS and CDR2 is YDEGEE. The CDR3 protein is CASSLWTGEAGELFF. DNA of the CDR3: TGTGCCAGCAGCCTGTGGACAGGGGAGGCCGGGGAGCTGTTTTTT.

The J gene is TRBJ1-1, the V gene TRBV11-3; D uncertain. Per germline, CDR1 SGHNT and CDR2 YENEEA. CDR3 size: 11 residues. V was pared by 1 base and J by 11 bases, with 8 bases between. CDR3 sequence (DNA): TGTGCCAGCAGCTTAGGGCCCCAGGCTTTCTTT. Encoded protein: CASSLGPQAFF. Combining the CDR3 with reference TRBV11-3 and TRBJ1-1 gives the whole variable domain EAGVVQSPRYKIIEKKQPVAFWCNPISGHNTLYWYLQNLGQGPELLIRYENEEAVDDSQLPKDRFSAERLKGVDSTLKIQPAELGDSAVYLCASSLGPQAFFGQGTRLTVV.

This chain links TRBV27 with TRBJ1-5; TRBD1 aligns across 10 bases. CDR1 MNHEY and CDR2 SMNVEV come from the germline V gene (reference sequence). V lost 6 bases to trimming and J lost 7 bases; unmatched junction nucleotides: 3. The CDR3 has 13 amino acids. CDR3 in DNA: TGTGCCAGCAGCGGACAGGGGGTACAGCCCCAGCATTTT. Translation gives CASSGQGVQPQHF.

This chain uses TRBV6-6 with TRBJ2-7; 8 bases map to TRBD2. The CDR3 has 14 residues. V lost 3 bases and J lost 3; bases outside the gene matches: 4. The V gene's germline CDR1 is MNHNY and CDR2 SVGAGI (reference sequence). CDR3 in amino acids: CASSYSSGYYEQYF. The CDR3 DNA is TGTGCCAGCAGTTATTCTAGCGGGTACTACGAGCAGTACTTC.

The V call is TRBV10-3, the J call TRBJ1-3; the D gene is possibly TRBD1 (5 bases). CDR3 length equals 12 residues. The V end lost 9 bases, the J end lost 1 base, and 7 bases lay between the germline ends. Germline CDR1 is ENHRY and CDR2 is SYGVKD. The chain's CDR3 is CAIQGSGNTIYF. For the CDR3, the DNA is TGTGCCATTCAGGGATCTGGAAACACCATATATTTT.

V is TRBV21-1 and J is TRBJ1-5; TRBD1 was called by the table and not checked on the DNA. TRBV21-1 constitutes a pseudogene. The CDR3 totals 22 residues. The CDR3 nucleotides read TGTGCCAGCAGCGGCCAGACAGGGGGCGTAACCACCAACTGGTATAGCAATCAGCCCCAGCATTTT. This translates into CASSGQTGGVTTNWYSNQPQHF.